This TCR beta chain stems from a study of cytomegalovirus exposure and HLA in healthy donors. Study at large: There were 90 million to 140 million unique TCR beta sequences, drawn from about 200 million T cells, in an earlier analysis.

Regarding this clone: Its antigen is unidentified.

PCR involved 60 Vbeta and 13 Jbeta primers. Using immunoSEQ multiplex PCR, the repertoire was profiled, and TCRdb retains in-frame clones only, with some absent. Of 150,000 to 200,000 clones in the sample, 75% were seen once. Per the germline V gene, CDR1 is SNHLY and CDR2 is FYNNEI. The CDR3 sequence is 14 residues long. V gave up 3 bases and J gave up 2 bases, with 8 bases separating them. Study-level results: Sequencing had likely introduced a cluster of highly shared sequence variants as an artifact. According to the study, approximately 150 TCR beta chains were cytomegalovirus-associated. Productive rates of about 87% or about 30% were seen for most TCR beta V segments in an earlier analysis.

The receptor was derived from a woman aged 50 to 65 in good health and CMV-seropositive. The V call is TRBV2, the J call TRBJ1-5, with D perhaps TRBD1 (6 bases). The sequenced sample was PBMCs. CDR3: CASSDWTGNQPQHF. CDR3 DNA sequence: TGTGCCAGCAGTGATTGGACAGGCAATCAGCCCCAGCATTTT.